These 25 T cell receptor beta chains share one sample of origin, sequenced in a study of OX40 agonist ivuxolimab in advanced cancers. Assay: immunoSEQ multiplex PCR; the TCRdb copy retains only in-frame clones and omits some. The sample gives about 130,000 clones, 75% to 95% of which show up once; roughly 1.1% is in the top ten. Source: CD4+ or CD8+ T cells sorted from blood, taken in a trial of the OX40 agonist ivuxolimab. The receptors shown here come from an adult with an advanced solid tumor such as melanoma, head and neck, liver or kidney cancer.

The gene calls are TRBV27 and TRBJ1-1, with D uncertain. Germline V gives CDR1 MNHEY, CDR2 SMNVEV (reference sequence). With 8 bases removed from V and 2 bases from J, the gap between germline ends came to 9 bases. The CDR3 totals 12 residues. The CDR3 DNA sequence: TGTGCCAGCGGTTCATTTAACACTGAAGCTTTCTTT. Translated, it gives CASGSFNTEAFF.

This chain connects TRBV12-5 to TRBJ1-1, with D perhaps TRBD1 (6 bases). Germline V gives CDR1 LGHNT, CDR2 FRNRAP. V was cut by 2 bases and J by 10 bases, with 17 bases left in between. This CDR3 has 14 residues. DNA for the CDR3: TGTGCTAGTGGTTTGTCTATCGCGGGACAAGGAGCTTTCTTT. Protein sequence: CASGLSIAGQGAFF.

The chain has TRBV9 and TRBJ2-5; D tentatively reads TRBD1 or TRBD2 (5 bases each). Germline V gene sequence: CDR1 SGDLS, CDR2 YYNGEE. The V end was cut by 6 bases, the J end by 5 bases, with 20 bases between. This CDR3 region has 15 residues. The CDR3 loop is CASTHFGTHSETQYF. The CDR3 DNA sequence: TGTGCCAGCACCCATTTCGGGACCCATTCTGAGACCCAGTACTTC.

The chain has TRBV28 and TRBJ1-2; D not resolved. Germline V gene sequence: CDR1 MDHEN, CDR2 SYDVKM. V lost 1 base and J lost 8, with 8 bases in between. The CDR3 is 12 amino acids. CDR3 loop: CASSLSTLGYTF. For the CDR3, the DNA is TGTGCCAGCAGTTTATCCACTCTCGGCTACACCTTC.

The V call is TRBV27, the J call TRBJ2-7, with 10 bases that match TRBD2. CDR3 size: 14 residues. CDR1 is MNHEY, CDR2 SMNVEV, per germline (reference sequence). After removal of 5 bases from V and 3 bases from J, the junction contained 4 bases not matched to a gene. CDR3 bases: TGTGCCAGCAGTACTAGCGGGATCTACTACGAGCAGTACTTC. Protein: CASSTSGIYYEQYF.

V is TRBV20-1 and J is TRBJ2-4; D not certain. The germline V and J ends were trimmed by 6 bases and 6 bases, with 6 bases remaining between them. Germline CDR1 and CDR2: DFQATT and SNEGSKA (reference sequence). The CDR3 loop spans 10 amino acids. CDR3 nucleotides: TGCAGTGCACCGGTAAACATTCAGTACTTC. Translating it yields CSAPVNIQYF.

This sequence joins TRBV19 and TRBJ1-5; the match to TRBD1 covers 7 bases. Trimming cost V 7 bases and J 6 bases; bases outside gene matches: 6. The CDR3 is 13 amino acids. Germline CDR1 reads LNHDA; CDR2 reads SQIVND (reference sequence). The CDR3 DNA follows: TGTGCCAGTACAACAGGGGTGAGTCAGCCCCAGCATTTT. Translated: CASTTGVSQPQHF. Combining the CDR3 with reference TRBV19 and TRBJ1-5 gives the whole variable domain DGGITQSPKYLFRKEGQNVTLSCEQNLNHDAMYWYRQDPGQGLRLIYYSQIVNDFQKGDIAEGYSVSREKKESFPLTVTSAQKNPTAFYLCASTTGVSQPQHFGDGTRLSIL.

The V call is TRBV19, the J call TRBJ2-1, with D tentatively TRBD1 (5 bases). In germline, CDR1 is LNHDA, CDR2 SQIVND (reference sequence). CDR3 length: 16 amino acids. V dropped 3 bases and J dropped 12 bases, with 24 bases sitting between them. DNA for the CDR3: TGTGCCAGTAGTATGGGGCAGGGTGATTTGTTTTTAGGGCAGTTCTTC. This gives the protein CASSMGQGDLFLGQFF.

The chain combines TRBV4-3 with TRBJ1-1, with D perhaps TRBD1 (6 bases). CDR1 and CDR2 from the germline V gene are LGHNA and YSLEER. V was shortened by 4 bases and J by 4 bases, with 13 bases between the two germline ends. This CDR3 is 14 amino acids long. DNA of the CDR3: TGCGCCAGCAGCCGGGCGGGGGGGGCCACTGAAGCTTTCTTT. Its protein product is CASSRAGGATEAFF.

The J gene is TRBJ2-3, the V gene TRBV18, with 8 bases fitting TRBD2. The CDR3 length is 18 residues. Germline CDR1 KGHSH, CDR2 LQKENI. J gave up 4 bases and V 4 bases, and 16 bases lay outside the gene matches. CDR3: CASSLLGPSGRQPDTQYF. The CDR3, as DNA: TGTGCCAGCTCACTCCTTGGTCCGAGCGGGAGACAACCAGATACGCAGTATTTT.

The chain carries TRBV28 and TRBJ1-2, with D possibly matching TRBD1 (5 bases). V was pared by 3 bases and J by 5 bases, with 7 bases between. The CDR3 contains 12 residues. Germline V CDR1 and CDR2: MDHEN, SYDVKM. The CDR3 bases are TGTGCCAGCAGTTTTCAGGGATATGGCTACACCTTC. Translated, it gives CASSFQGYGYTF.

The chain couples TRBV4-1 to TRBJ2-7; D possibly corresponds to TRBD2 (6 bases). Germline CDR1 is MGHRA and CDR2 is YSYEKL. V lost 1 base, J lost 0 bases, and 7 bases lay in between. The CDR3 length is 14 residues. The CDR3 reads CASSQGGDSYEQYF. The CDR3 nucleotides read TGCGCCAGCAGCCAAGGCGGGGACTCCTACGAGCAGTACTTC.

The J gene is TRBJ1-2, the V gene TRBV6-1, with a weak D call TRBD1 (5 bases). Deletions cut 5 bases from V and 5 bases from J, with 15 bases between. The CDR3 length is 14 residues. Germline CDR1 and CDR2: MNHNS and SASEGT. The CDR3 sequence: CASSSSGFRYGYTF. CDR3 DNA sequence: TGTGCCAGCAGTTCATCAGGGTTTAGGTATGGCTACACCTTC.

A word on this clone: The germline gene is not matched at one end of the junction; a read error may be the cause. The chain carries TRBV7-7 and TRBJ2-5, with TRBD2 identical over 8 bases. The CDR3 sequence is 16 residues long. In germline, CDR1 is SSHAT, CDR2 FNYEAQ (reference sequence). The CDR3 here is CASSSDGGGSGETQYF. The DNA for the CDR3 is TGTGCTAGCAGCTCCGACGGGGGGGGTTCGGGAGAGACCCAGTACTTC. Looking up the rest from reference TRBV7-7 and TRBJ2-5 gives the full variable domain: GAGVSQSPRYKVTKRGQDVTLRCDPISSHATLYWYQQALGQGPEFLTYFNYEAQPDKSGLPSDRFSAERPEGSISTLTIQRTEQRDSAMYRCASSSDGGGSGETQYFGPGTRLLVL.

The V gene is TRBV19, the J gene TRBJ1-3, with D perhaps TRBD1 (6 bases). CDR1 is LNHDA, CDR2 SQIVND, per germline (reference sequence). Trimming removed 9 bases at V and 0 bases at J, with 18 bases between. The CDR3 runs to 16 residues. The CDR3 protein is CASRTGGADSGNTIYF. Here the CDR3 DNA reads TGTGCCAGCCGCACCGGGGGCGCCGACTCTGGAAACACCATATATTTT.

The chain carries TRBV6-5 and TRBJ1-1; D is uncertain. The V end was cut by 2 bases, the J end by 0 bases, with 13 bases between. This CDR3 is 16 amino acids long. Germline values: CDR1 MNHEY, CDR2 SVGAGI. The CDR3 here is CASSYPSGEMNTEAFF. Written as DNA, the CDR3 is TGTGCCAGCAGTTACCCGAGTGGGGAGATGAACACTGAAGCTTTCTTT.

This rearrangement joins TRBV11-2 to TRBJ2-1, with 9 bases lining up with TRBD1. Germline trimming cut 3 bases from V and 5 bases from J; bases unmatched to any gene: 2. The CDR3 is 14 residues long. Per germline, CDR1 SGHAT and CDR2 FQNNGV. The DNA for the CDR3 is TGTGCCAGCAGCTTTGGGACAGGGAACAATGAGCAGTTCTTC. It specifies CASSFGTGNNEQFF.

The rearrangement joins TRBV11-3 to TRBJ1-3; D remains unclear. Germline V gene data show CDR1 as SGHNT and CDR2 as YENEEA. This CDR3 has 14 residues. Trimming removed 3 bases from V and 4 bases from J, with 10 bases in between. CDR3 in DNA: TGTGCCAGCAGCTTCTTGCGGGGAGGAAACACCATATATTTT. Protein product: CASSFLRGGNTIYF.

The chain is built from TRBV6-1 and TRBJ1-4; no firm D call. CDR1 and CDR2 from the germline V gene are MNHNS and SASEGT. The germline V and J ends were trimmed by 3 bases and 7 bases, with 12 bases remaining between them. There are 14 residues in the CDR3. CDR3 in amino acids: CASSDRGWGEKLFF. The CDR3 region has the DNA TGTGCCAGCAGTGATCGGGGTTGGGGTGAAAAACTGTTTTTT.

The chain joins TRBV19 to TRBJ1-1; 7 nucleotides line up with TRBD1. The CDR3 sequence is 14 residues long. Germline assignment: CDR1 LNHDA and CDR2 SQIVND (reference sequence). V lost 10 bases to trimming and J lost 3 bases; unmatched junction nucleotides: 11. The CDR3 nucleotides are TGTGCCACCGCGTCACAGGGGTCGGACACTGAAGCTTTCTTT. Protein sequence: CATASQGSDTEAFF.

The chain links TRBV5-1 to TRBJ1-4; 7 bases are shared with TRBD1. V gave up 4 bases and J gave up 6 bases; unmatched junction bases: 9. CDR1 and CDR2 from the germline V gene are SGHRS and YFSETQ. The CDR3 is 15 residues long. DNA for the CDR3: TGCGCCAGCAGCGAAACGGGACAGTCAGATGAAAAACTGTTTTTT. Protein product: CASSETGQSDEKLFF.

The J gene is TRBJ2-7, the V gene TRBV28; tentative D call: TRBD1 (6 bases). In germline, CDR1 is MDHEN, CDR2 SYDVKM. The CDR3 is 15 amino acids. With 5 bases removed from V and 4 bases from J, the gap between germline ends came to 18 bases. The CDR3: CASSPQRTAAYEQYF. The CDR3 DNA follows: TGTGCCAGCAGTCCACAGAGGACAGCGGCGTACGAGCAGTACTTC.

Only a few counts were recorded for this clone. CDR3 nucleotide sequence: TGTGCCAGCAGCTTAGACGGGACGGCCGATGGCTACACCTTC. Translated, it gives CASSLDGTADGYTF. The chain combines TRBV11-1 with TRBJ1-2; weak D call: TRBD1 (5 bases). The germline V gene has CDR1 SGHAT and CDR2 FQDESV (reference sequence). V was trimmed by 1 base and J by 6 bases, leaving 12 bases between them. This CDR3 is built from 14 residues.

The chain joins TRBV4-3 to TRBJ1-5; unclear D gene. This CDR3 is 15 amino acids long. The germline gives CDR1 LGHNA, CDR2 YSLEER. V was trimmed by 0 bases and J by 4 bases, leaving 10 bases between them. The CDR3 spells CASSQDYTTNQPQHF. In DNA, the CDR3 is TGCGCCAGCAGCCAAGATTACACAACAAATCAGCCCCAGCATTTT.

The chain has TRBV18 and TRBJ1-5, with D hard to call. Between the trimmed V and J ends, which lost 8 bases and 5 bases, there was a span of 16 bases. Germline V CDR1 and CDR2: KGHSH, LQKENI. This CDR3 contains 14 residues. CDR3 protein: CASLGEGYDQPQHF. Here the CDR3 DNA reads TGTGCCAGCCTCGGGGAGGGATACGATCAGCCCCAGCATTTT.